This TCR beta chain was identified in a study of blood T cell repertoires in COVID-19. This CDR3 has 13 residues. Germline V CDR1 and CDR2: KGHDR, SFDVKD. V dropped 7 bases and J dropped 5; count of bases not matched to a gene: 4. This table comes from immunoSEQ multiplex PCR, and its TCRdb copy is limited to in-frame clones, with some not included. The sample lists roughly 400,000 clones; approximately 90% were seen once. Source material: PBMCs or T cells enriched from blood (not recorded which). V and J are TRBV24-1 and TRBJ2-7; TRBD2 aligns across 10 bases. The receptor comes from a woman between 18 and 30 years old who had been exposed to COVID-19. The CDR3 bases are TGTGCCACCAGCACGGGACTAGCGCACGAGCAGTACTTC. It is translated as CATSTGLAHEQYF.